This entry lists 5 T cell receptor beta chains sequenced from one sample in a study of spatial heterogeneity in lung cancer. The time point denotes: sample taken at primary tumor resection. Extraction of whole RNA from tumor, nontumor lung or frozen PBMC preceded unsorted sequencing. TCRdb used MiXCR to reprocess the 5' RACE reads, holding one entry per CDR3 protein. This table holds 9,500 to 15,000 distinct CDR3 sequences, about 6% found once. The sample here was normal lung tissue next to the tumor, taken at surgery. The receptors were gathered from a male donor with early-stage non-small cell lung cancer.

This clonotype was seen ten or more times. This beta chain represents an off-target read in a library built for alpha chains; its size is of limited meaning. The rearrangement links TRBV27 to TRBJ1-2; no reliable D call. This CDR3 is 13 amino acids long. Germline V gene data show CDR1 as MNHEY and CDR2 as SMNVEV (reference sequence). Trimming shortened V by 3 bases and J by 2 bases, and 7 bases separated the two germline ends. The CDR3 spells CASSFEGNYGYTF. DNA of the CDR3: TGTGCCAGCAGTTTTGAGGGCAACTATGGCTACACCTTC.

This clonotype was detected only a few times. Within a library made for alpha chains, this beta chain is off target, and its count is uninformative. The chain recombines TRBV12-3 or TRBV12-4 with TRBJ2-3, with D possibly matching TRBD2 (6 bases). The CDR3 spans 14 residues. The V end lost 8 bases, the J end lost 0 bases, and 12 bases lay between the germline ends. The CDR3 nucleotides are TGTGCCAGCGCCGGGCTAGCGAGCACAGATACGCAGTATTTT. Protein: CASAGLASTDTQYF.

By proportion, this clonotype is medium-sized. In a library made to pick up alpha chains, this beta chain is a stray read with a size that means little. CDR3 nucleotide sequence: TGTGCCAGCAGCTCTGGGGACACTGAAGCTTTCTTT. It codes for CASSSGDTEAFF. The V gene is TRBV5-4, the J gene TRBJ1-1; the D is unclear. V lost 3 bases and J 3 bases, leaving 6 bases between the germline ends. The CDR3 covers 12 residues. The germline V gene has CDR1 SGHNT and CDR2 YYREEE (reference sequence).

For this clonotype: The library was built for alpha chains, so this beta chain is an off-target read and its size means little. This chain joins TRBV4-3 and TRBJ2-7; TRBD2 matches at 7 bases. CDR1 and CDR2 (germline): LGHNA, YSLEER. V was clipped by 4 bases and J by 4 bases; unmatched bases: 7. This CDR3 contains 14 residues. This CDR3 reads CASSRGGVNYEQYF. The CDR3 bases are TGCGCCAGCAGCCGCGGGGGAGTTAATTACGAGCAGTACTTC.

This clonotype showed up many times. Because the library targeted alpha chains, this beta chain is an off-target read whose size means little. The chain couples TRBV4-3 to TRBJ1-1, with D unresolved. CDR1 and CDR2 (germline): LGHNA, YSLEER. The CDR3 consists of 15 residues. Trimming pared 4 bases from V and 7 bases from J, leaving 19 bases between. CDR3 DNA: TGCGCCAGCAGCCTTGAAAAAGCCCCCTGGGGTGAAGCTTTCTTT. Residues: CASSLEKAPWGEAFF.